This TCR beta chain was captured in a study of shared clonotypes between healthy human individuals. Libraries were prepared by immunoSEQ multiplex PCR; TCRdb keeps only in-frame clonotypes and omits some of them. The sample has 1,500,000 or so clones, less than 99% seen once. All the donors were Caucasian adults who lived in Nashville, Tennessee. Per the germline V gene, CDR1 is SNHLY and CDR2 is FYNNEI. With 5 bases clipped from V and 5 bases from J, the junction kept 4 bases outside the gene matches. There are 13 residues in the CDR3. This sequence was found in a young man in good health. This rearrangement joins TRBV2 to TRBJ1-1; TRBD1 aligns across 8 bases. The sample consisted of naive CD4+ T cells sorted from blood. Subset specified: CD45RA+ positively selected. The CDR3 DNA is TGTGCCAGCAGTAAAACAGGGGGGACTGAAGCTTTCTTT. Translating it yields CASSKTGGTEAFF.